The text below deals with one T cell receptor (beta chain). Its matching antigen is unknown. Focal radiation and CTLA-4 blockade (ipilimumab) were tested in chemo-refractory metastatic non-small-cell lung cancer patients. This specimen comes from a study of radiotherapy plus CTLA-4 blockade in lung cancer. As for the study in general: Objective responses arose in approximately 17% of patients, and around 30% experienced disease control. Findings and limits, study-wide: In blood, TCR clones derived from the tumor expanded after radiotherapy plus ipilimumab. According to reports, early shifts in blood T cell clones, alongside interferon-beta, forecast response most accurately.

The length of the CDR3 is 15 residues. V was clipped by 7 bases and J by 5 bases; unmatched bases: 9. In germline, CDR1 is SGHNT, CDR2 YENEEA. The method was immunoSEQ multiplex PCR; TCRdb's version includes in-frame clones alone and lacks a portion of them. The sample lists roughly 100,000 clones; approximately 78% were seen once. The chain carries TRBV11-3 and TRBJ2-1; 9 bases are shared with TRBD2. This sequence originates from a human donor with non-small cell lung cancer who had a partial response to radiotherapy plus ipilimumab. The source was peripheral blood, collected from a patient treated with radiotherapy plus ipilimumab. CDR3 sequence reads: CASIPLAGTNNEQFF. As DNA, the CDR3 is TGTGCCAGCATACCACTAGCGGGCACCAACAATGAGCAGTTCTTC.